This section outlines one TCR beta chain sequence together with its context. The antigen is undetermined. This record belongs to a study of glioma-infiltrating T cells after dendritic cell vaccination. Study-wide results and limits: Higher TCR clonality did not directly relate to longer survival. Longer survival after dendritic cell vaccination followed higher pretreatment TIL content.

Primers: 60 V beta forward and 13 J beta reverse. The assay was immunoSEQ multiplex PCR, and TCRdb's table has in-frame clones only and misses some. The table records some 87,000 clones, about 85% of them present only once. Germline loops: CDR1 MNHEY, CDR2 SVGAGI. This CDR3 region has 13 residues. Between the trimmed V and J ends, which lost 6 bases and 4 bases, there was a span of 10 bases. The specimen was blood, collected before dendritic cell vaccination. The receptor was isolated from a human donor with glioblastoma. The chain uses TRBV6-5 and TRBJ1-5; possibly TRBD1 for D (6 bases). CDR3 sequence reads: CASRRQVNQPQHF. In DNA, the CDR3 is TGTGCCAGCAGACGACAGGTAAATCAGCCCCAGCATTTT.